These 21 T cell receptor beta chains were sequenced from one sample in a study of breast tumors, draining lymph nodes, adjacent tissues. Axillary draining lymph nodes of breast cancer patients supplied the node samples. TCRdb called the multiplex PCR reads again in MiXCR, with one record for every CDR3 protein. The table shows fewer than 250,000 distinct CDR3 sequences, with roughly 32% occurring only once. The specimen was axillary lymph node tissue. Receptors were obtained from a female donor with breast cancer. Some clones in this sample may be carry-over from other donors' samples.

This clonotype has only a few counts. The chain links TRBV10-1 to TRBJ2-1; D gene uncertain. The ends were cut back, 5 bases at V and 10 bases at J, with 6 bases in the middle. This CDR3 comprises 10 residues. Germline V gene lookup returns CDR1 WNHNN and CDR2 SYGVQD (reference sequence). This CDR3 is CASSYSEQFF. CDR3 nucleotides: TGCGCCAGCAGTTACTCAGAGCAGTTCTTC.

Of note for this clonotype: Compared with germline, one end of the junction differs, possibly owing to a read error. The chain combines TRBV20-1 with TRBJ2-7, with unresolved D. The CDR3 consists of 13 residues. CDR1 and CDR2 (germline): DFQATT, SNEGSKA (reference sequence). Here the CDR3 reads CSGWWARNYEQHF. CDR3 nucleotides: TGCAGTGGTTGGTGGGCGCGTAACTACGAGCAGCACTTC.

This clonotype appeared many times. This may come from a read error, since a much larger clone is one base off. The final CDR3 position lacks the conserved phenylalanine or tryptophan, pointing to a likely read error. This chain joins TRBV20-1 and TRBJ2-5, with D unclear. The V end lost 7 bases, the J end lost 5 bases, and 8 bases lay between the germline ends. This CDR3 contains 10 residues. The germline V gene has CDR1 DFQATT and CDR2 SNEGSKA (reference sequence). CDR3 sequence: CSVAWETQYS. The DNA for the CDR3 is TGCAGTGTTGCTTGGGAGACCCAGTACTCC.

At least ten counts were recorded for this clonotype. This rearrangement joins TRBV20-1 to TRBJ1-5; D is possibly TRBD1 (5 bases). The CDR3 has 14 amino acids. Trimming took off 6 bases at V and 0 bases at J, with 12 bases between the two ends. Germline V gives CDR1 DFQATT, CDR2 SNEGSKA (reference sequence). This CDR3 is CSASDRDSNQPQHF. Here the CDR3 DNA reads TGCAGTGCGAGTGACAGAGATAGCAATCAGCCCCAGCATTTT.

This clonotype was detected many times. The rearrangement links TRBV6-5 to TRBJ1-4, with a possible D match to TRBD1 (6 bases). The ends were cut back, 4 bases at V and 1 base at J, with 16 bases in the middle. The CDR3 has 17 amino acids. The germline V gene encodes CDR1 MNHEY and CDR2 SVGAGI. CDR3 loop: CASSFGGGLETNEKLFF. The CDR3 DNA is TGTGCCAGCAGTTTCGGGGGGGGGCTTGAAACTAATGAAAAACTGTTTTTT.

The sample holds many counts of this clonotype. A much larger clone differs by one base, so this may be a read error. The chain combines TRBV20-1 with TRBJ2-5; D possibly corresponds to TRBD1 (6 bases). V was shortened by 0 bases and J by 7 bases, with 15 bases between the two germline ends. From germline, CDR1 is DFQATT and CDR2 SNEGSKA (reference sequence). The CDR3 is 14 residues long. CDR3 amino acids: CSARDGGYKATQYF. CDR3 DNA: TGCAGTGCTAGAGATGGGGGCTACAAAGCGACCCAGTACTTC.

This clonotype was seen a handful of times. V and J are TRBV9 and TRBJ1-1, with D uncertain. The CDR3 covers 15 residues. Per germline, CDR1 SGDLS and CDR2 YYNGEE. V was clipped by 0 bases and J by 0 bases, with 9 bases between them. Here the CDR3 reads CASSVETVMNTEAFF. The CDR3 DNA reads TGTGCCAGCAGCGTAGAGACTGTTATGAACACTGAAGCTTTCTTT.

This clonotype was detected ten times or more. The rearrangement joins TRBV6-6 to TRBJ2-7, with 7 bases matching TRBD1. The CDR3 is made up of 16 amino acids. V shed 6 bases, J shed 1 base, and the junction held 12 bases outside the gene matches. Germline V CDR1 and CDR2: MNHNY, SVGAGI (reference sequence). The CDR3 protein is CASSPVDRERSYEQYF. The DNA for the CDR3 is TGTGCCAGCAGCCCCGTCGACAGGGAACGATCCTACGAGCAGTACTTC.

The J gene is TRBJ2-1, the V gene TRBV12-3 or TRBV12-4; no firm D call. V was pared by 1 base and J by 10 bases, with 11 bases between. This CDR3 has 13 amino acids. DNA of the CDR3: TGTGCCAGCAGTTTAGGGTCCCCGGCGGAGCAGTTCTTC. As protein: CASSLGSPAEQFF.

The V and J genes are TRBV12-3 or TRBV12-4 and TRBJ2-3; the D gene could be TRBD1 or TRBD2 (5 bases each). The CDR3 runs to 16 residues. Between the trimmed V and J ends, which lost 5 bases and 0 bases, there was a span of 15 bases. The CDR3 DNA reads TGTGCCAGCAGTCCTGGGACCTTCGCCAGCACAGATACGCAGTATTTT. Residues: CASSPGTFASTDTQYF.

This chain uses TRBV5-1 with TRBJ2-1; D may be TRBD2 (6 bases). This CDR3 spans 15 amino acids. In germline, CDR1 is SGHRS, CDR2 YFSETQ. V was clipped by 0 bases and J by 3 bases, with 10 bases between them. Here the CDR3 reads CASSLGGANYNEQFF. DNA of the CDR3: TGCGCCAGCAGCTTGGGCGGGGCTAACTACAATGAGCAGTTCTTC.

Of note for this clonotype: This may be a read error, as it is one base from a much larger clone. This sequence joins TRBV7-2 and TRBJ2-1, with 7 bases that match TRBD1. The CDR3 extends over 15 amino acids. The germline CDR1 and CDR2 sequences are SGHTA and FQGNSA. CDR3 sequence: CASSDRVGRGDEQLF. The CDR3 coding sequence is TGTGCCAGCAGCGACAGGGTGGGTAGGGGCGATGAGCAGCTCTTC. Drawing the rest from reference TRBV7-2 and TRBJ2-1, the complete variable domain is GAGVSQSPSNKVTEKGKDVELRCDPISGHTALYWYRQSLGQGLEFLIYFQGNSAPDKSGLPSDRFSAERTGGSVSTLTIQRTQQEDSAVYLCASSDRVGRGDEQLFGPGTRLTVL.

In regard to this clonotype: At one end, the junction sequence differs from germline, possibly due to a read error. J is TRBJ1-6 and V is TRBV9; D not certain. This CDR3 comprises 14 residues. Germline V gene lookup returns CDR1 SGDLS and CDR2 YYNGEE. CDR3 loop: CASGVETEDSPLHF. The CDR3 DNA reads TGTGCCAGCGGCGTAGAAACCGAGGATTCACCCCTCCATTTT.

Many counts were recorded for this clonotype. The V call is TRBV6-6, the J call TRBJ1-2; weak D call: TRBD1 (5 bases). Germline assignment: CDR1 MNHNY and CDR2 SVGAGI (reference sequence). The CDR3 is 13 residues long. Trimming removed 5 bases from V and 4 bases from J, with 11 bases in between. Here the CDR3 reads CASSPDSGYGYTF. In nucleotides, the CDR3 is TGTGCCAGCAGTCCCGACAGCGGCTATGGCTACACCTTC.

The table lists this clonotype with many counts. This CDR3 reads CASSPRQNRNEKLFF. CDR3 coding DNA: TGTGCCAGCAGCCCCCGACAGAACCGGAATGAAAAACTGTTTTTT. V usage is TRBV7-2 and J usage is TRBJ1-4; tentative D call: TRBD1 (5 bases). The CDR3 runs to 15 residues. The V gene lost 5 bases and the J gene lost 5 bases, with 15 bases spanning the gap. Germline loops: CDR1 SGHTA, CDR2 FQGNSA.

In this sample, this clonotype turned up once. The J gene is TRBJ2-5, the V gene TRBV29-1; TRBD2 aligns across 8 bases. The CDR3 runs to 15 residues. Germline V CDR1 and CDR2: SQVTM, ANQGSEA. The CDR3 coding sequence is TGCAGTGAAGCGCTTCGGGGGGGAGGGCGAGAGACCCAGTACTTC. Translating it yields CSEALRGGGRETQYF.

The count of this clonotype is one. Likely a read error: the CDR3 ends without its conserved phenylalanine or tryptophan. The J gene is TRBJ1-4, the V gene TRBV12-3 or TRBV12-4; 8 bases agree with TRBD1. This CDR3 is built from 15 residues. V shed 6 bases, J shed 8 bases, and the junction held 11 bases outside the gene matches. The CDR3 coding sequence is TGTGCCAGCAGCCGCTCCGGACAGGGAGGGGAAAAACTGTTTCTT. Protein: CASSRSGQGGEKLFL.

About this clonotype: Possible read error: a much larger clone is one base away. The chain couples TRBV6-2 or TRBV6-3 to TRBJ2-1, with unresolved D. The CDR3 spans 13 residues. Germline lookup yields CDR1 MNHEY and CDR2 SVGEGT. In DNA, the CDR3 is TGTGCCAGCAGTTACTTGCCAAACAATGTGCAGTTCTTC. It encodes CASSYLPNNVQFF.

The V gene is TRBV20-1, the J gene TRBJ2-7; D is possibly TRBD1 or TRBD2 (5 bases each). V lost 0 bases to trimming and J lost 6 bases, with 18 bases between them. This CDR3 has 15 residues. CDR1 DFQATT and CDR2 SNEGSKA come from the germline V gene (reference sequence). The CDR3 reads CSARDPSVGTCEQYF. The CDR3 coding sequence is TGCAGTGCTAGAGATCCCAGCGTGGGGACCTGCGAGCAGTACTTC.

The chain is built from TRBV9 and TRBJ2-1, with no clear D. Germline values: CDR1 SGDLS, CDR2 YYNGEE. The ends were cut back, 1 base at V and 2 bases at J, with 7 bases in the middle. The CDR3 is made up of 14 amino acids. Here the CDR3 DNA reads TGTGCCAGCAGCGTATCGGAGACCTACAATGAGCAGTTCTTC. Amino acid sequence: CASSVSETYNEQFF. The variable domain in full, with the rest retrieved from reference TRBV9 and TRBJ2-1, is DSGVTQTPKHLITATGQRVTLRCSPRSGDLSVYWYQQSLDQGLQFLIQYYNGEERAKGNILERFSAQQFPDLHSELNLSSLELGDSALYFCASSVSETYNEQFFGPGTRLTVL.

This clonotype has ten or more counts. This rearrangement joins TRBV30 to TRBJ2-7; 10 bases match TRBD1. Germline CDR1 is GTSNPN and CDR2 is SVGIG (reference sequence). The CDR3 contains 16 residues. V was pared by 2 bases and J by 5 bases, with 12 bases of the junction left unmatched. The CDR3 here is CAWSRKPGQGFHEQYF. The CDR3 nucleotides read TGTGCCTGGAGTCGAAAACCGGGACAGGGGTTCCACGAGCAGTACTTC.